The sequence of this TCR beta chain was determined in a study of CD8 T cells in Susac syndrome. Random-hexamer reverse transcription was applied to about 0.45 to 1 ug RNA. TCRdb re-called the immunoSEQ multiplex PCR reads through MiXCR, storing one row per CDR3 protein. The sample lists 50,000 or so distinct CDR3 sequences; roughly 92% were seen once. High-throughput TCR beta sequencing covered peripheral CD8+ and CD4+ T cells. Germline V gives CDR1 MNHEY, CDR2 SMNVEV (reference sequence). The CDR3 covers 14 residues. The trim removed 6 bases at V and 7 bases at J, leaving 4 bases unmatched. Sequencing was performed on CD8+ T cells from PBMCs. The receptor's source is a human donor in good health. The J gene is TRBJ2-3, the V gene TRBV27; 13 bases match TRBD2. CDR3 sequence reads: CASSELAGGHTQYF. CDR3 nucleotides: TGTGCCAGCAGCGAACTAGCGGGAGGGCATACGCAGTATTTT.